This entry features one T cell receptor beta chain sequence. The target antigen is unknown. Sequencing used immunoSEQ multiplex PCR; TCRdb keeps in-frame clones, though not all of them. The sample lists tens of thousands of clones, 94% occurring once. This sample was taken from a study of cytomegalovirus exposure and HLA in healthy donors. Study-wide results and limits: According to a subsequent analysis, TCR clusters identified in the first cohort showed a tendency to co-occur across the approximately 120 validation repertoires. The authors listed approximately 160 TCR beta chains as cytomegalovirus-associated.

The receptor was isolated from a man between 18 and 35 years old in good health and CMV-seropositive. Material: PBMCs.

The CDR3, as DNA: TGTGCCAGCAGGGCGGGATTTTATGAGCAGTACTTC. Residues: CASRAGFYEQYF. V gene TRBV27 combines with J gene TRBJ2-7, with D tentatively TRBD2 (6 bases). V shed 6 bases and J shed 7 bases, with 13 bases lying between them. The CDR3 contains 12 residues. Per the germline V gene, CDR1 is MNHEY and CDR2 is SMNVEV (reference sequence).